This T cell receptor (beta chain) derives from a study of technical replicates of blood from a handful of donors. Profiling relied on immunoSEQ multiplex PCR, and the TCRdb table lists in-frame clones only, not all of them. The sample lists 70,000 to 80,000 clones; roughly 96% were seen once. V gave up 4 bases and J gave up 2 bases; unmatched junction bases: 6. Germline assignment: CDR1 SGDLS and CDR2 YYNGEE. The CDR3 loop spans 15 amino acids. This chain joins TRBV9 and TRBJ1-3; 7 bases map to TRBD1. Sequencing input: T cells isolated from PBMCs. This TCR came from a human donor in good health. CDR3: CASSSTGTAGNTIYF. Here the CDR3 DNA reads TGTGCCAGCAGCTCGACCGGGACAGCTGGAAACACCATATATTTT.